Listed below are T cell receptor beta chains from one sample, sequenced in a study of control samples from healthy donors and cancer patients. Sequenced by immunoSEQ multiplex PCR; TCRdb stores in-frame clones only, minus some. The sample shows over 100,000 clones, 92% of them seen only once. The sample comprised blood. Receptors originate from a woman aged 45-59 years in good health. CDR3s include the opening cysteine and the closing phenylalanine or tryptophan. Fields, in order: V gene, clone size, J gene, D gene, CDR3 protein, CDR3 DNA. The D gene is left open where the match is weak. Clone size, where shown, is once, few, many, or a class for clones that have expanded.

v_gene: TRBV15
abundance: .
j_gene: TRBJ2-2
d_gene: TRBD1
CDR3aa: CATSRETGGLTGELFF
CDR3nt: TGTGCCACCAGCAGAGAGACAGGGGGCTTGACCGGGGAGCTGTTTTTT

v_gene: TRBV28
abundance: .
j_gene: TRBJ1-5
d_gene: .
CDR3aa: CASSLRAHSNQPQHF
CDR3nt: TGTGCCAGCAGTTTGCGCGCTCATAGCAATCAGCCCCAGCATTTT

v_gene: TRBV7-9
abundance: .
j_gene: TRBJ2-1
d_gene: TRBD2
CDR3aa: CASSLVGLAAYNEQFF
CDR3nt: TGTGCCAGCAGCTTAGTAGGACTAGCGGCATACAATGAGCAGTTCTTC

v_gene: TRBV14
abundance: .
j_gene: TRBJ1-3
d_gene: .
CDR3aa: CASSQLSSRSGNTIYF
CDR3nt: TGTGCCAGCAGCCAATTATCGTCCCGTTCTGGAAACACCATATATTTT

v_gene: TRBV18
abundance: .
j_gene: TRBJ2-2
d_gene: .
CDR3aa: CASSSTGIGELFF
CDR3nt: TGTGCCAGCTCATCTACAGGGATCGGGGAGCTGTTTTTT

v_gene: TRBV5-1
abundance: .
j_gene: TRBJ1-2
d_gene: TRBD1
CDR3aa: CASSLYPGQTLPYGYTF
CDR3nt: TGCGCCAGCAGTTTATACCCGGGACAGACGTTACCGTATGGCTACACCTTC

v_gene: TRBV27
abundance: .
j_gene: TRBJ1-2
d_gene: TRBD1
CDR3aa: CASSLDRAANYGYTF
CDR3nt: TGTGCCAGCAGTTTGGACAGGGCTGCTAACTATGGCTACACCTTC

v_gene: TRBV18
abundance: .
j_gene: TRBJ1-1
d_gene: .
CDR3aa: CASSQNLNTEAFF
CDR3nt: TGTGCCAGCTCACAAAACTTGAACACTGAAGCTTTCTTT

v_gene: TRBV7-8
abundance: .
j_gene: TRBJ2-5
d_gene: .
CDR3aa: CASSLAGGFQETQYF
CDR3nt: TGTGCCAGCAGCTTAGCGGGAGGCTTCCAAGAGACCCAGTACTTC

v_gene: TRBV5-1
abundance: .
j_gene: TRBJ2-7
d_gene: TRBD1
CDR3aa: CASNRDRDEQYF
CDR3nt: TGCGCCAGCAACAGGGACAGGGACGAGCAGTACTTC

v_gene: TRBV27
abundance: .
j_gene: TRBJ2-5
d_gene: .
CDR3aa: CASSPSGGTQYF
CDR3nt: TGTGCCAGCAGCCCCTCAGGAGGGACCCAGTACTTC

v_gene: TRBV5-1
abundance: .
j_gene: TRBJ1-5
d_gene: .
CDR3aa: CASSLFPDPNQPQHF
CDR3nt: TGCGCCAGCAGCTTGTTCCCTGACCCAAATCAGCCCCAGCATTTT

v_gene: TRBV13
abundance: .
j_gene: TRBJ1-4
d_gene: .
CDR3aa: CASSLGHDREAGAARREKLFF
CDR3nt: TGTGCCAGCAGCTTAGGCCACGACCGGGAGGCAGGGGCCGCGCGGAGGGAAAAACTGTTTTTT

v_gene: TRBV7-9
abundance: few
j_gene: TRBJ1-5
d_gene: .
CDR3aa: CASSLDLQPQHF
CDR3nt: TGTGCCAGCAGCTTAGATCTCCAGCCCCAGCATTTT

v_gene: TRBV7-6
abundance: .
j_gene: TRBJ2-1
d_gene: TRBD2
CDR3aa: CASSLSSGRYNEQFF
CDR3nt: TGTGCCAGCAGCTTATCAAGCGGGAGGTACAATGAGCAGTTCTTC

v_gene: TRBV28
abundance: .
j_gene: TRBJ1-2
d_gene: .
CDR3aa: CASSGSWAAGYTF
CDR3nt: TGTGCCAGCAGTGGTAGTTGGGCGGCTGGCTACACCTTC

v_gene: TRBV5-4
abundance: once
j_gene: TRBJ2-7
d_gene: .
CDR3aa: CASSPRGSAYEQYF
CDR3nt: TGTGCCAGCAGTCCCAGGGGAAGCGCCTACGAGCAGTACTTC

v_gene: TRBV18
abundance: .
j_gene: TRBJ2-5
d_gene: .
CDR3aa: CASSPIQETQYF
CDR3nt: TGTGCCAGCTCACCAATCCAGGAGACCCAGTACTTC

v_gene: TRBV5-1
abundance: .
j_gene: TRBJ1-4
d_gene: .
CDR3aa: CASSLGATNEKLFF
CDR3nt: TGCGCCAGCAGCCTCGGGGCAACTAATGAAAAACTGTTTTTT

v_gene: TRBV20-1
abundance: .
j_gene: TRBJ1-1
d_gene: .
CDR3aa: CSASAGNTEAFF
CDR3nt: TGCAGTGCTAGTGCCGGGAACACTGAAGCTTTCTTT

v_gene: TRBV7-2
abundance: .
j_gene: TRBJ2-2
d_gene: .
CDR3aa: CASSLVVITGELFF
CDR3nt: TGTGCCAGCAGCTTAGTTGTCATCACCGGGGAGCTGTTTTTT

v_gene: TRBV3-1/TRBV3-2
abundance: .
j_gene: TRBJ2-1
d_gene: TRBD2
CDR3aa: CASSQESLAGNNEQFF
CDR3nt: TGTGCCAGCAGCCAAGAATCTCTAGCGGGGAACAATGAGCAGTTCTTC

v_gene: TRBV18
abundance: .
j_gene: TRBJ1-1
d_gene: .
CDR3aa: CASSPMGPGVMNTEAFF
CDR3nt: TGTGCCAGCTCACCGATGGGACCGGGCGTCATGAACACTGAAGCTTTCTTT

v_gene: TRBV5-1
abundance: .
j_gene: TRBJ2-2
d_gene: .
CDR3aa: CASSLMSGSNTGELFF
CDR3nt: TGCGCCAGCAGCTTGATGTCAGGGTCGAACACCGGGGAGCTGTTTTTT